This T cell receptor (beta chain) was obtained from a study of cytomegalovirus exposure and HLA in healthy donors. Vbeta (60) and Jbeta (13) primers were used in the PCR. Libraries were prepared by immunoSEQ multiplex PCR; TCRdb keeps only in-frame clonotypes and omits some of them. The profile shows around 170,000 clones, 81% of them singletons. V was shortened by 0 bases and J by 5 bases, with 11 bases between the two germline ends. The CDR3 has 15 residues. Germline V CDR1 and CDR2: KGHSH, LQKENI. Sequencing was carried out using PBMCs. This sequence joins TRBV18 and TRBJ2-1; D remains unclear. This receptor was taken from a man between 45 and 60 years old in good health and CMV-seropositive. The CDR3 protein is CASSPPSARDNEQFF. The CDR3 coding sequence is TGTGCCAGCTCACCACCGTCTGCCCGAGACAATGAGCAGTTCTTC.